The clone carrying this T cell receptor (beta chain) was counted between two and nine times. Its target is not known. The sample belongs to a study of cytomegalovirus exposure and HLA in healthy donors. Whole-study results and caveats: It was 160 or so TCR beta chains that were listed as cytomegalovirus-associated.

Assay: immunoSEQ multiplex PCR; the TCRdb copy retains only in-frame clones and omits some. The top ten hold around 0.84% of the sample, which has approximately 300,000 clones, around 86% seen once. The CDR3 is 13 residues long. Separate from the roughly 610-subject first cohort, the approximately 120-subject validation cohort was the one that the donors belonged to. The V call is TRBV21-1, the J call TRBJ1-2. TRBV21-1 has pseudogene status. The TCR originated in a woman aged 18-29 years in good health and CMV-seronegative. The source material was PBMCs. In DNA form, the CDR3 reads TGTGCCAGCACGGGGAGGGGGGAATGTGGCTACACCTTC. Translated: CASTGRGECGYTF.